This T cell receptor beta chain is drawn from a study of blood T cell repertoires in COVID-19. The CDR3 consists of 14 residues. V lost 2 bases, J lost 5 bases, and 4 bases stayed unmatched. CDR1 is SNHLY, CDR2 FYNNEI, per germline. Authors' methods: Counts of nucleated cells, estimated from reference gene primer amplification, were obtained. TCRdb keeps only in-frame clones here, not all; method: immunoSEQ multiplex PCR. V, J and clone size are taken as reported in that table, and D and trimming were inferred from the DNA itself. This table holds 250,000 to 300,000 clones, around 89% found once. The sequenced sample consisted of peripheral blood. The TCR originated in a woman between 50 and 59 years old with COVID-19, enrolled during active disease. This chain links TRBV2 with TRBJ2-7; 9 nucleotides agree with TRBD1. Here the CDR3 DNA reads TGTGCCAGCAGTGAAAGGACAGGGGACCACGAGCAGTACTTC. It codes for CASSERTGDHEQYF. Using reference TRBV2 and TRBJ2-7 for the parts outside the CDR3, the full variable domain is EPEVTQTPSHQVTQMGQEVILRCVPISNHLYFYWYRQILGQKVEFLVSFYNNEISEKSEIFDDQFSVERPDGSNFTLKIRSTKLEDSAMYFCASSERTGDHEQYFGPGTRLTVT.